This record looks at one T cell receptor beta chain sequence and its context. This clone's antigen is unknown. No much larger clone exists at a distance of one base, and base qualities are not known. The cohort was made up of about 670 healthy bone marrow donors. Cohort members were all nominally healthy when sampled, although unrecorded immune exposures were likely present. The donor was CMV seropositive and was included in the group of 250 to 300 seropositive cohort members. A peripheral blood sample was provided by each donor, and peripheral blood mononuclear cells were used for TCR beta sequencing. Genomic DNA was extracted from the blood cell samples with the Qiagen DNeasy Blood Extraction Kit. CDR1 and CDR2 were assigned from the germline V gene as KGHSH and LQKENI. From its cysteine to its phenylalanine, the CDR3 spans 17 amino acids. Only the CDR3 DNA stays, 51 bases, in frame from base 1. Here V drops 4 bases and J drops 4 bases, and the junction holds 9 bases not matched to any gene.

These data are taken from a study of cytomegalovirus exposure and HLA in healthy donors (TCRdb year 2017). Study-wide context: An earlier analysis of 587 of the donors reported approximately 300 Gb of sequence data and 117 million unique TCR beta sequences obtained from about 170 million T cells. Across about 370 genotyped donors of the cohort, an average of about 240,000 unique TCR beta nucleotide sequences per donor were sequenced, and roughly a sixth of those sequences were non-productive. Typing coverage varied by locus: roughly 620-640 donors for A, B, C, DRB1 and DQB1; roughly 510 for DQA1; more than 600 for DPA1; about 450 for DPB1. In addition to the first cohort of approximately 670 subjects, a separate validation cohort of 120 different subjects was used. All discovery cohort repertoires had been generated using a single sequencing platform. In a later analysis, previously published TCR beta repertoires from 550 to 700 donors were re-analyzed and high-resolution HLA genotyping was added so that TCR occurrence patterns could be studied. Both class I and class II loci were covered by HLA typing, at four-digit resolution. The study used immunosequencing to profile the T cell repertoires of approximately 640 subjects and linked those repertoires to cytomegalovirus serostatus. To decide whether each TCR beta V gene segment behaved as functional or pseudogenic, an earlier analysis of some 580 of the donors relied on high-throughput TCR beta sequencing. Donor age, sex, ethnicity and CMV serostatus were compiled alongside the repertoire data. The study aimed to test whether signatures of past pathogen exposure could be identified by cataloging public T cell receptors. About 280 gigabases of sequencing data and around 80 million unique TCR sequences made up an early release that covered 640 HLA-typed donors. To predict cytomegalovirus infection status, the study combined high-throughput TCR immunosequencing, statistical association of individual TCRs with disease status, and machine learning. A later genetic analysis used genome-wide SNP genotypes for about three fifths of the 666 donors, treating that subset as a discovery cohort. Of the 398 genotyped donors, over 80% were placed in the genetic ancestry cluster associated with self-reported Caucasian donors. In the later analysis, no new phenotypic data were used to find candidate immune exposures; instead, reliance was placed on TCR beta sequences and their occurrence across donors. Roughly five DR-DQ haplotypes were handled as single units for association and clustering because linkage in the cohort was strong.

Study-wide conclusions, independent of this receptor: Most CMV-associated TCR beta chains appeared to be HLA-restricted in a later analysis, and the HLA associations seemed to be driven largely by CMV exposure. A further reported finding was that TCR beta sequences accurately predicted the HLA-A and HLA-B alleles for most subjects in the first cohort. Because HLA typing was unavailable for some donors at each locus, only the typed subset was used in association tests. In vitro tests confirmed that a few of the cytomegalovirus-associated TCR beta chains recognize cytomegalovirus antigens. The classifier was reported to diagnose cytomegalovirus status with high specificity and sensitivity in both the original and validation cohorts. The authors suggested that the approach could potentially be generalized to other disease states and immunological phenotypes. While some public TCRs were present in many individuals, most TCR sequences turned up only very rarely across donors. At a false discovery rate of 0.05, a later analysis linked approximately 18,000 TCR beta sequences to specific HLA alleles. Broadly in line with IMGT annotations, most TCR beta V segments showed up in productive rearrangements about 90% or about 30% of the time in an earlier analysis of roughly 590 of the donors. In a later analysis, HLA-associated TCR beta chains showed more clonal expansion and lower generation probabilities than non-associated chains that were equally common. Strong co-occurrence of HLA alleles, especially DR and DQ, made assigning TCR associations to individual alleles difficult. Because counts were too low, under 20 rarely observed V segments, including chromosome 9 orphons, were left out of the earlier analysis of about 500 of the donors. A later analysis reported that several top co-occurrence clusters appeared linked to parvovirus B19, influenza, CMV and Epstein-Barr virus. The presence/absence analyses assumed that sequencing depth was roughly uniform across donors, and that assumption may not be true. Immune exposure information for the cohort was limited to CMV serostatus. The sequencing pipeline was judged likely to have produced a cluster of highly shared sequence variants as a technical artifact. A later genetic analysis reported fewer N-insertions in productive TCRs among donors in an Asian-associated ancestry cluster than the approximately 670-donor mean. Only TCR beta chains were sequenced in this cohort, and the absence of alpha or paired-chain data limited detectable features. The 87-base-pair reads could not distinguish some IMGT-functional V segments, including TRBV6-2 and TRBV6-3, so those segments were excluded. A later genetic analysis associated a missense DCLRE1C variant with V-gene and J-gene trimming of TCR beta chains, and an independent cohort replicated the association. In the study, around 160 TCR beta chains were listed as associated with cytomegalovirus. According to a later analysis, TCR association rates differed among HLA loci, with DRB1 alleles showing the most associated TCRs and HLA-C alleles showing the fewest. Linkage disequilibrium might explain the correlated functional status among segregating V segments, but an unknown experimental factor could not be ruled out.

The method behind the library was the immunoSEQ multiplex PCR assay. The multiplex PCR relied on a mix of 60 forward primers for TCR Vbeta segments and 13 reverse primers for TCR Jbeta segments. The CDR3 region of rearranged TCR beta genes was amplified from genomic DNA by a multiplex PCR assay. On the Illumina HiSeq System, the amplified TCR beta libraries were sequenced as 87-base-pair reads. The authors' analysis ran thus. In a later analysis, tens of millions of unique TCR beta chains were counted across the roughly 610 repertoires, and roughly 11 million of these chains were shared by at least two donors. A nearest-neighbor algorithm error-corrected the raw reads and collapsed the reads into unique sequences, merging closely related sequences to remove PCR and sequencing errors. Alignment of CDR3 sequences to IMGT reference sequences was used to assign V, D and J gene segments. Each retained sequence needed at least a six-nucleotide match to both a V gene segment and a J gene segment. A rearrangement was called productive if the CDR3 had no stop codons and remained in frame with V and J, and every other rearrangement was called non-productive. Following IMGT convention, CDR3 was defined as the stretch from the second conserved V-encoded cysteine to the conserved J-encoded phenylalanine. Sequences without an unambiguous match to a single V gene segment were excluded from the earlier analysis of almost 600 of the donors. In an earlier analysis of about 590 of the donors, a V segment was called functional when productive rearrangements were above 56.7%, and segregating when the standard deviation between donors exceeded 5%. A statistical classification framework was built for diagnosing cytomegalovirus status from the catalog of TCR beta chain sequences. In a later analysis, V and J genes were assigned by comparing TCR nucleotide sequences against IMGT/GENE-DB human TR gene sequences. A later analysis assigned CDR3 sequences and most-parsimonious VDJ recombination scenarios with the TCRdist pipeline. In a later analysis, every TCR beta chain was defined by the combination of its CDR3 amino acid sequence and its V-gene family, and reads without a unique V-gene family were dropped. As a way to deal with suspected cross-contamination and a sequencing artifact, a later analysis dropped 500 to 700 nucleotide sequences that were highly shared and had low generation probability. In a later analysis, a clonal expansion index was calculated for each public chain from normalized within-repertoire ranks of inferred template counts. A later analysis computed generation probabilities with a VDJ recombination model fitted to out-of-frame rearrangements, and checked the results against IGoR. Hypergeometric tests were used in a later analysis to score TCR-TCR, TCR-HLA and TCR-CMV co-occurrence, with a repertoire-size bias correction applied to the TCR pairs. False discovery rates were estimated in a later analysis by permuting HLA or CMV assignments 20 times. In a later analysis, co-occurring TCRs were grouped using DBSCAN, with TCRdist sequence similarity added in when clustering inside HLA-allele-positive subsets. Co-occurrence clustering excluded repertoires with fewer than 30,000 or more than 120,000 public chains, plus five with anomalous nucleotide sharing. Held by TCRdb, this immuneACCESS table contains in-frame sequences only and omits some clones. Under half of the omission traces to an unresolved V gene where checked; the cause of the rest is unknown. Clone size and V and J calls were adopted from that table, with D and trimming inferred from the DNA. The sample records 90,000 to 150,000 clones, about 8% of which are singletons. Clones ranked in the top ten supply approximately 6.4% of the sample.

The specimen was PBMCs. The clonotype comes from a woman aged 40-49 years in good health and CMV-seropositive. The chain uses TRBV18 and TRBJ2-1, with 11 junctional bases fitting TRBD2. The DNA is TGTGCCAGCTCACGGTGGACTAGCGGGTCGGTGTACAATGAGCAGTTCTTC. It specifies CASSRWTSGSVYNEQFF.